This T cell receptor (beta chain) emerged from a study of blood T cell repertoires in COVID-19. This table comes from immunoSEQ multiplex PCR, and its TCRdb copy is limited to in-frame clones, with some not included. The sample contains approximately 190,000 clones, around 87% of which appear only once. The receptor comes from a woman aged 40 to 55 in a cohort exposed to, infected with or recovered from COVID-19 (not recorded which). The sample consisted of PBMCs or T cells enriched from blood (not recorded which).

DNA for the CDR3: TGTGCCAGCAGCTCCCAAGGAGGTTGGAGCGAGCAGTACTTC. It encodes CASSSQGGWSEQYF. The chain uses TRBV11-2 and TRBJ2-7; D may be TRBD2 (5 bases). This CDR3 contains 14 residues. From germline, CDR1 is SGHAT and CDR2 FQNNGV. Trimming took off 4 bases at V and 6 bases at J, with 16 bases between the two ends.